This entry is about one TCR beta chain. There are 15 residues in the CDR3. Per germline, CDR1 LNHDA and CDR2 SQIVND (reference sequence). The V end was cut by 6 bases, the J end by 1 base, with 15 bases between. These data originate in a study of blood T cell repertoires in COVID-19. Study background: In each case, the material was cDNA or gDNA derived from T cells, B-cell-depleted T cells, or PBMCs.

TCRdb keeps only in-frame clones here, not all; method: immunoSEQ multiplex PCR. The sample records roughly 140,000 clones, more than 65% being singletons. The rearrangement joins TRBV19 to TRBJ1-1, with D unclear. This clonotype originated in a man aged 55 to 70 with acute or convalescent COVID-19. The specimen sequenced was peripheral blood. The CDR3 DNA follows: TGTGCCAGTAGACGAACACAGACTACGAACACTGAAGCTTTCTTT. This translates into CASRRTQTTNTEAFF.